The 13 T cell receptor beta chains below were found in one sample sequenced in a study of cytomegalovirus exposure and HLA in healthy donors (TCRdb year 2017). Library preparation used the immunoSEQ multiplex PCR assay. For the multiplex PCR, a mixture combining 60 forward primers for TCR Vbeta segments and 13 reverse primers for TCR Jbeta segments was used. TCRdb limited this immuneACCESS table to in-frame rearrangements with V and J called. A share of clones is missing; checked studies link under half to unresolved V genes, and the rest is unexplained. The sample yields about 240,000 clones; 80% to 90% were counted once. The top ten hold 0.2% to 0.25% of the sample. Material: PBMCs. The receptors shown here come from a girl aged 2 to 10 in good health and CMV-seronegative.

The CDR3 DNA reads TGTGCCAGCTCACCACCAACAGCGGGCGCGGAGACCCAGTACTTC. It is translated as CASSPPTAGAETQYF. This chain links TRBV18 with TRBJ2-5; D may be TRBD2 (6 bases). Germline V gene data show CDR1 as KGHSH and CDR2 as LQKENI. The CDR3 contains 15 residues. V lost 0 bases and J 5 bases, leaving 13 bases between the germline ends.

The table lists this clone with a few counts. In nucleotides, the CDR3 is TGTGCCAGCAGTTTATCGGCGGGGGGCTTGGACACCATATATTTT. Its translation: CASSLSAGGLDTIYF. The gene calls are TRBV27 and TRBJ1-3, with D tentatively TRBD1 (6 bases). CDR1 MNHEY and CDR2 SMNVEV come from the germline V gene (reference sequence). Between the trimmed V and J ends, which lost 0 bases and 8 bases, there was a span of 14 bases. This CDR3 has 15 amino acids.

The V gene is TRBV13, the J gene TRBJ2-2; 11 nucleotides align to TRBD1. This CDR3 comprises 21 residues. J gave up 0 bases and V 5 bases, and 17 bases lay outside the gene matches. The germline gives CDR1 PRHDT, CDR2 FYEKMQ (reference sequence). Here the CDR3 reads CASSLRRDRGRKVTNTGELFF. DNA for the CDR3: TGTGCCAGCAGCCTCCGCCGGGACAGGGGGAGAAAGGTAACGAACACCGGGGAGCTGTTTTTT.

This rearrangement joins TRBV5-4 to TRBJ1-3; D is perhaps TRBD1 (6 bases). The V and J ends lost 3 bases and 0 bases respectively, with 13 bases between them. This CDR3 is 16 amino acids long. Germline CDR1 reads SGHNT; CDR2 reads YYREEE (reference sequence). The chain's CDR3 is CASSSQGQTSGNTIYF. Here the CDR3 DNA reads TGTGCCAGCAGCTCACAGGGACAAACCTCTGGAAACACCATATATTTT.

This rearrangement joins TRBV5-1 to TRBJ2-7; TRBD2 matches 8 bases. This CDR3 is 14 amino acids long. The V segment lost 3 bases and the J segment 5 bases; nucleotides outside the gene matches: 7. Germline V gene sequence: CDR1 SGHRS, CDR2 YFSETQ. The CDR3 nucleotides are TGCGCCAGCAGCTCCCGGGAGGGTAACGACGAGCAGTACTTC. Its translation: CASSSREGNDEQYF.

There are a few counts of this clone. This chain connects TRBV29-1 to TRBJ2-2; a weak D match, TRBD2 (6 bases). The CDR3 spans 15 residues. Germline CDR1 and CDR2: SQVTM and ANQGSEA. Trimming removed 4 bases from V and 4 bases from J, with 16 bases in between. CDR3 DNA: TGCAGCGTTGGGCCAGGACTAACCGCCACCGGGGAGCTGTTTTTT. As protein: CSVGPGLTATGELFF.

V is TRBV29-1 and J is TRBJ2-1, with 14 bases matching TRBD2. There are 14 residues in the CDR3. V was pared by 5 bases and J by 8 bases, with 5 bases of the junction left unmatched. Looked up from germline, CDR1 is SQVTM and CDR2 is ANQGSEA. The CDR3 DNA reads TGCAGCGTTAAGACTAGCGGGAGGGCCTATGAGCAGTTCTTC. This gives the protein CSVKTSGRAYEQFF.

This clone was observed a handful of times. The gene calls are TRBV2 and TRBJ1-2, with D unresolved. The CDR3 contains 13 residues. Trimming shortened V by 2 bases and J by 2 bases, and 6 bases separated the two germline ends. Germline loops: CDR1 SNHLY, CDR2 FYNNEI. The CDR3 DNA reads as TGTGCCAGCAGTGAACTCCCGAACTATGGCTACACCTTC. It is translated as CASSELPNYGYTF. Full variable domain (outside the CDR3, taken from reference TRBV2 and TRBJ1-2): EPEVTQTPSHQVTQMGQEVILRCVPISNHLYFYWYRQILGQKVEFLVSFYNNEISEKSEIFDDQFSVERPDGSNFTLKIRSTKLEDSAMYFCASSELPNYGYTFGSGTRLTVV.

V is TRBV30 and J is TRBJ1-1; tentatively, D is TRBD1 (5 bases). This CDR3 has 12 amino acids. V was shortened by 5 bases and J by 4 bases, with 11 bases between the two germline ends. CDR1 is GTSNPN, CDR2 SVGIG, per germline (reference sequence). CDR3 nucleotides: TGTGCCTGGGGAGACAGCATCACTGAAGCTTTCTTT. Translation gives CAWGDSITEAFF.

The V gene is TRBV5-1, the J gene TRBJ2-7; D is ambiguous. V was clipped by 0 bases and J by 0 bases, with 7 bases between them. Germline V gene data show CDR1 as SGHRS and CDR2 as YFSETQ. This CDR3 is built from 14 residues. The DNA of the CDR3 is TGCGCCAGCAGCTTGGCCGCCGGCTCCTACGAGCAGTACTTC. Amino acid sequence: CASSLAAGSYEQYF.

This chain joins TRBV5-1 and TRBJ2-5, with D possibly being TRBD2 (5 bases). CDR3 length: 15 residues. Trimming removed 4 bases from V and 3 bases from J, with 16 bases in between. The germline CDR1 and CDR2 sequences are SGHRS and YFSETQ. DNA for the CDR3: TGCGCCAGCAGCAGGGCCCCGGACTGGGAAGAGACCCAGTACTTC. Translating it yields CASSRAPDWEETQYF.

The chain couples TRBV5-1 to TRBJ2-5, with no clear D. V dropped 0 bases and J dropped 4 bases, with 4 bases sitting between them. The germline gives CDR1 SGHRS, CDR2 YFSETQ. There are 12 residues in the CDR3. CDR3: CASSLDGETQYF. Here the CDR3 DNA reads TGCGCCAGCAGCTTGGACGGAGAGACCCAGTACTTC.

Only a few counts were recorded for this clone. The J gene is TRBJ1-1, the V gene TRBV19; D is ambiguous. This CDR3 is built from 11 residues. Germline lookup yields CDR1 LNHDA and CDR2 SQIVND (reference sequence). V lost 8 bases and J lost 4, with 8 bases in between. CDR3 loop: CASSASTEAFF. CDR3 bases: TGTGCCAGTTCCGCGAGCACTGAAGCTTTCTTT.